Below, 3 T cell receptor beta chains from the same sample are listed, as sequenced in a study of regulatory T cells in long-lasting Graves disease. This sample's time point: newly diagnosed GD, antithyroid drugs for less than 3 months. Construction of the TCR library relied on RNA isolated from PBMCs. The authors built TCR beta libraries using iRepertoire HTBI primers and Arm-PCR of CDR3 regions. TCRdb passed the multiplex PCR reads through MiXCR, listing each CDR3 protein once. In the table there are approximately 310,000 distinct CDR3 sequences, 15% to 20% of which are singletons. The sample was peripheral blood mononuclear cells (PBMCs), taken at new diagnosis, from a patient treated with antithyroid drugs. These receptors all come from a female donor with Graves disease.

This clonotype occurred a few times. One base away lies a much larger clone, so this may be a sequencing read error. The chain links TRBV19 to TRBJ2-3; 13 positions agree with TRBD2. CDR3 length: 16 amino acids. Per the germline V gene, CDR1 is LNHDA and CDR2 is SQIVND (reference sequence). CDR3 amino acids: CASSTPTSGRRDTRYF. In nucleotides, the CDR3 is TGTGCCAGTAGTACTCCGACTAGCGGGAGGAGGGATACGCGGTATTTT.

In its sample, this clonotype was seen many times. CDR3 sequence (DNA): TGTGCCAGCAGTATAACAGGGAGAAGCAATCAGCCCCAGCATTTT. It encodes CASSITGRSNQPQHF. V is TRBV27 and J is TRBJ1-5; tentative D call: TRBD1 (6 bases). V shed 5 bases and J shed 1 base, with 12 bases lying between them. CDR1 and CDR2 from the germline V gene are MNHEY and SMNVEV (reference sequence). The CDR3 has 15 residues.

In this sample, this clonotype turned up many times. The rearrangement joins TRBV5-1 to TRBJ2-1, with 7 positions matching TRBD2. This CDR3 spans 17 amino acids. Germline values: CDR1 SGHRS, CDR2 YFSETQ. V was clipped by 4 bases and J by 3 bases; unmatched bases: 13. The DNA for the CDR3 is TGCGCCAGCAGCCCTCTGGGGGGGGAGAGCATCTACAATGAGCAGTTCTTC. This gives the protein CASSPLGGESIYNEQFF. Full variable domain (outside the CDR3, taken from reference TRBV5-1 and TRBJ2-1): KAGVTQTPRYLIKTRGQQVTLSCSPISGHRSVSWYQQTPGQGLQFLFEYFSETQRNKGNFPGRFSGRQFSNSRSEMNVSTLELGDSALYLCASSPLGGESIYNEQFFGPGTRLTVL.